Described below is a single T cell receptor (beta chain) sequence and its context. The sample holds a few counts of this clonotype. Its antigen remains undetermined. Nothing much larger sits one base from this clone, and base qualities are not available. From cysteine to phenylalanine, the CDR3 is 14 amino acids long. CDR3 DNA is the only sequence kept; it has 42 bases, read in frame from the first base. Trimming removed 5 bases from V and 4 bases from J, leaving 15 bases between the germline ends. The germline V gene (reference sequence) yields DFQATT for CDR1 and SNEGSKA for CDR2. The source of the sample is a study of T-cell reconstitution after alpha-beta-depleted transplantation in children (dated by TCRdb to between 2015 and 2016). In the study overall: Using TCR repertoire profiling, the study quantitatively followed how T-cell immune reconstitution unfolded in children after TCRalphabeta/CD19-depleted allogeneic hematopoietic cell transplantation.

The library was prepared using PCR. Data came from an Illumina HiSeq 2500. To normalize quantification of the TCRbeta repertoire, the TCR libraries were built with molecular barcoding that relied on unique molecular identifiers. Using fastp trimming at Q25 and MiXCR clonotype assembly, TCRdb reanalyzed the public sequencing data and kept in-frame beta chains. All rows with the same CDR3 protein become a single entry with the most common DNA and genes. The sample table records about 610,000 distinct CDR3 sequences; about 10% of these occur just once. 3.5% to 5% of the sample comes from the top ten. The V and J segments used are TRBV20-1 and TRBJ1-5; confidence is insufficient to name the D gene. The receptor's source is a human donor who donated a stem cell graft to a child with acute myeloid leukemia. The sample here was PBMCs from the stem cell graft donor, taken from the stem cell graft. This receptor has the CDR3 CSAGTLRLNQPQHF. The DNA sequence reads TGCAGTGCTGGAACCCTCCGTTTGAATCAGCCCCAGCATTTT.